The present entry profiles one T cell receptor beta chain with its context. Antigen specificity is unknown. The assay was run at deep level. The table came from immunoSEQ multiplex PCR; TCRdb's copy has only in-frame clones and leaves some out. The table lists more than 2,000,000 clones, more than 90% of them singletons. This record comes from a study of shared clonotypes between healthy human individuals. Study-wide points: Compared with memory subsets, naive subsets generally had larger estimated richness.

Germline CDR1 reads MDHEN; CDR2 reads SYDVKM. The CDR3 runs to 18 residues. Trimming shortened V by 2 bases and J by 0 bases, and 18 bases separated the two germline ends. Specimen: naive CD4+ T cells sorted from blood. The subset denotes: CD45RA+ positively selected. This TCR derives from a young man in good health. J is TRBJ2-3 and V is TRBV28, with D possibly matching TRBD2 (6 bases). CDR3 nucleotide sequence: TGTGCCAGCAGTTTACCCCGCGGGGCCCACTCCAGCACAGATACGCAGTATTTT. Translated: CASSLPRGAHSSTDTQYF.